The entry that follows covers one T cell receptor beta chain sequence. The antigen it recognizes is unknown. The input lacks base qualities; no much larger clone sits a single base away. The library was built by means of 5' RACE. Sequencing took place on an Illumina HiSeq 2500. A second PCR of about 6 to 12 cycles was run with a J-beta primer mix and a sample-barcoded 5' primer. A template-switch 5' adaptor carrying 12 random nucleotides introduced a unique molecular identifier onto each TCR beta cDNA molecule. At least 2.5 million CDR3-containing paired-end reads were obtained from each sample. All of the RNA was converted into first-strand cDNA using the Mint cDNA synthesis kit, with a TRBC-specific oligonucleotide serving as the primer. After uracil-DNA glycosylase treatment, a first 18-cycle PCR used universal primers M1SS and BC2_uni_R on all cDNA. The published analysis was carried out like this. Each sample was normalized by randomly selecting 1 million high-quality reads, each carrying a distinct molecular identifier. Instead of being binned into consensus sequences, reads with shared molecular identifiers were discarded. MiTCR, set to a Q25 quality threshold and the strictest error-elimination algorithm, was used for CDR3 identification, clonotype clustering and error correction. A nonparametric unseen species model with Euler transformation was used to estimate lower-bound total TCR beta diversity. The raw public reads went through TCRdb reprocessing: fastp at Q25, MiXCR clone calling, in-frame beta chains kept. Each CDR3 protein gets just one entry, which takes the most common genes and DNA from the rows behind it. TCRdb's processing, not the authors', yielded these V and J calls. The sample has under 1,000,000 distinct CDR3 sequences on record, 35% to 40% of them singletons. Around 13% of the sample is held by the ten biggest clonotypes.

The germline V gene (reference sequence) supplies CDR1 LGHDT and CDR2 YNNKEL. Trimming accounts for 2 bases at V and 4 bases at J, while the number of junction bases matched to no gene is 6. From cysteine to phenylalanine, the CDR3 is 16 amino acids long. The DNA shown is the 48-base CDR3, in frame from base 1. The data were taken from a study of blood T cells in healthy people across ages (dated by TCRdb to about 2015). Context from the whole study: In model experiments, template switching captured about one uniquely barcoded TCR beta cDNA molecule for every two T cells. For two donors (one aged 18 to 29 and one aged 80 or older), the study analyzed two additional independent replicas of 1 million unique cDNA reads from the same blood draw. To avoid experimental bias, donors of different ages were randomly spread across the sequencing lanes. The study measured age-related changes in TCR beta repertoire diversity using deep sequencing normalized with unique cDNA molecular identifiers. The donors were divided into four age groups: young (average around 17 years), middle-aged (approximately 39), aged (roughly 60) and long-lived (nearly 85). Study-wide conclusions, independent of this receptor: The long-lived group showed more naive CD4+ T cells, fewer expanded clones and increased TCR diversity than the aged group, suggesting age selection. Total diversity estimates from one million sequenced T cells were considered lower bounds and underestimates. Because the CMV infection status of the donors was unknown, age-related changes in expanded clonotypes may potentially have been confounded. A strong correlation was found between observed TCR beta diversity and the percentage of naive T cells measured by flow cytometry. Observed TCR beta diversity per million T cells fell roughly linearly with age, and a significant reduction was already apparent by age around 40. Because profiling used bulk unsorted PBMCs, naive and antigen-experienced compartments could not be compared conclusively.

Systemically healthy Caucasian individuals from Russia, about 38 in total and aged roughly 6 to 100 years, were included as donors. Around 10 milliliters of peripheral blood were collected from each donor into EDTA-treated Vacutainer tubes. PBMCs were isolated by Ficoll-Paque density-gradient centrifugation, with at least 6 million obtained per sample. Total RNA was extracted from PBMCs with Trizol reagent, with at least 5.5 micrograms obtained per sample. The percentages of naive CD45RAhigh/CD27high T cells were determined by flow cytometry on a PBMC aliquot from every donor. The clonotype originates from a man between 18 and 29 years old in good health. The rearranged chain carries TRBV3-1 and TRBJ1-5; 9 bases in between match TRBD1. The sequenced sample was blood. In nucleotide form, the sequence is TGTGCCAGCAGCCAACAGACAGGGGGAGGGAATCAGCCCCAGCATTTT. Its protein reads: CASSQQTGGGNQPQHF. The reference TRBV3-1 and TRBJ1-5 proteins fill in what lies around the CDR3, so the full variable domain reads DTAVSQTPKYLVTQMGNDKSIKCEQNLGHDTMYWYKQDSKKFLKIMFSYNNKELIINETVPNRFSPKSPDKAHLNLHINSLELGDSAVYFCASSQQTGGGNQPQHFGDGTRLSIL.